This passage covers 23 T cell receptor beta chains from one sample sequenced in a study of blood T cell repertoires in COVID-19. Some clones are missing from TCRdb's copy, which holds only in-frame ones; the method was immunoSEQ multiplex PCR. This sample has under 300,000 clones, with roughly 80% found just once. Sequencing input: peripheral blood. The receptors come from an older woman with active or convalescent COVID-19.

In DNA form, the CDR3 reads TGTGCCAGTAGTATAGAGGACAGGGGAGGAAACACCATATATTTT. It specifies CASSIEDRGGNTIYF. This sequence joins TRBV19 and TRBJ1-3; 9 bases map to TRBD1. The CDR3 has 15 residues. After removal of 0 bases from V and 4 bases from J, the junction contained 1 base not matched to a gene. Germline V gene data show CDR1 as LNHDA and CDR2 as SQIVND (reference sequence).

V usage is TRBV2 and J usage is TRBJ2-5; 7 bases are shared with TRBD2. Germline trimming cut 9 bases from V and 4 bases from J; bases unmatched to any gene: 14. The CDR3 has 15 amino acids. Germline CDR1 reads SNHLY; CDR2 reads FYNNEI. CDR3: CASEAWGRETETQYF. Written as DNA, the CDR3 is TGTGCCAGTGAAGCTTGGGGGAGGGAAACAGAGACCCAGTACTTC.

The count of this clone is one. The chain combines TRBV19 with TRBJ2-3; a possible D gene is TRBD2 (7 bases). V dropped 5 bases and J dropped 5 bases, with 14 bases sitting between them. Germline CDR1 is LNHDA and CDR2 is SQIVND (reference sequence). The CDR3 spans 14 residues. CDR3 protein: CASSSGEGRDTQYF. Here the CDR3 DNA reads TGTGCCAGTAGTTCAGGGGAGGGCAGAGATACGCAGTATTTT.

The CDR3 loop is CASSPADRGTQYF. The CDR3 bases are TGTGCCAGCAGTCCAGCCGACCGGGGGACCCAGTACTTC. The genes are TRBV6-5 and TRBJ2-5; D is perhaps TRBD2 (5 bases). Germline lookup yields CDR1 MNHEY and CDR2 SVGAGI. V was cut by 5 bases and J by 7 bases, with 14 bases left in between. The CDR3 contains 13 residues.

The gene calls are TRBV2 and TRBJ2-3, with a weak D call TRBD2 (5 bases). The CDR3 extends over 15 amino acids. Deletions cut 7 bases from V and 3 bases from J, with 17 bases between. Germline assignment: CDR1 SNHLY and CDR2 FYNNEI. CDR3 sequence reads: CASTRLSGVTDTQYF. DNA for the CDR3: TGTGCCAGCACACGACTATCCGGGGTTACAGATACGCAGTATTTT.

The chain combines TRBV7-8 with TRBJ2-3; no firm D call. The V and J ends lost 3 bases and 6 bases respectively, with 7 bases between them. Germline values: CDR1 SGHVS, CDR2 FQNEAQ. The CDR3 loop spans 12 amino acids. The CDR3 here is CASSFVSDTQYF. CDR3 DNA sequence: TGTGCCAGCAGCTTTGTATCCGATACGCAGTATTTT.

This sequence joins TRBV28 and TRBJ2-3; TRBD2 aligns across 8 bases. Germline V CDR1 and CDR2: MDHEN, SYDVKM. The CDR3 spans 16 residues. The junction had 10 bases not matched to a gene; V was cut back by 4 bases and J by 4 bases. The DNA for the CDR3 is TGTGCCAGCAGTTCCATCCGGGGGGGCCCCGCAGATACGCAGTATTTT. Residues: CASSSIRGGPADTQYF.

CDR3 protein: CASRVGARGYGYTF. CDR3 DNA: TGTGCCAGCCGGGTCGGGGCCAGGGGATATGGCTACACCTTC. This chain links TRBV19 with TRBJ1-2; TRBD1 is a possible D gene (6 bases). Per germline, CDR1 LNHDA and CDR2 SQIVND (reference sequence). V was clipped by 9 bases and J by 5 bases, with 19 bases between them. There are 14 residues in the CDR3.

The V and J genes are TRBV19 and TRBJ1-3; 7 bases agree with TRBD1. Losses at the gene ends were 6 bases for V and 4 bases for J; bases not matched to a gene: 9. The CDR3 spans 15 residues. Per the germline V gene, CDR1 is LNHDA and CDR2 is SQIVND (reference sequence). CDR3 nucleotide sequence: TGTGCCAGTAGAAGGGGACAGATTATGGGAAACACCATATATTTT. Its protein product is CASRRGQIMGNTIYF. Using reference TRBV19 and TRBJ1-3 for the parts outside the CDR3, the full variable domain is DGGITQSPKYLFRKEGQNVTLSCEQNLNHDAMYWYRQDPGQGLRLIYYSQIVNDFQKGDIAEGYSVSREKKESFPLTVTSAQKNPTAFYLCASRRGQIMGNTIYFGEGSWLTVV.

The sample holds many counts of this clone. The V call is TRBV11-3, the J call TRBJ1-3, with 12 nucleotides matching TRBD1. This CDR3 has 16 amino acids. Germline trimming cut 3 bases from V and 11 bases from J; bases unmatched to any gene: 11. Germline V gene sequence: CDR1 SGHNT, CDR2 YENEEA. CDR3: CASSLVGTGGAYPIYF. The CDR3 DNA reads TGTGCCAGCAGCTTGGTCGGGACAGGGGGCGCGTACCCCATATATTTT. Full variable domain (rest looked up from reference TRBV11-3 and TRBJ1-3): EAGVVQSPRYKIIEKKQPVAFWCNPISGHNTLYWYLQNLGQGPELLIRYENEEAVDDSQLPKDRFSAERLKGVDSTLKIQPAELGDSAVYLCASSLVGTGGAYPIYFGEGSWLTVV.

DNA of the CDR3: TGTGCCAGCAGCTTGGAACAGAGTTATAGCAATCAGCCCCAGCATTTT. Its protein is CASSLEQSYSNQPQHF. The chain combines TRBV5-5 with TRBJ1-5, with D hard to call. CDR1 SGHKS and CDR2 YYEKEE come from the germline V gene (reference sequence). Trimming took off 0 bases at V and 0 bases at J, with 10 bases between the two ends. The CDR3 covers 16 residues.

The chain employs TRBV4-1 and TRBJ1-4; 10 positions agree with TRBD1. Trimming removed 4 bases from V and 5 bases from J; junction bases left unmatched: 4. The germline V gene encodes CDR1 MGHRA and CDR2 YSYEKL. This CDR3 spans 15 amino acids. The CDR3: CASSPMGQGNEKLFF. CDR3 DNA: TGCGCCAGCAGCCCCATGGGACAGGGGAATGAAAAACTGTTTTTT.

V gene TRBV6-6 combines with J gene TRBJ2-1; tentatively, D is TRBD2 (6 bases). CDR1 and CDR2 (germline): MNHNY, SVGAGI (reference sequence). The CDR3 length is 14 residues. The V and J ends lost 0 bases and 4 bases respectively, with 7 bases between them. The CDR3 is CASSYSDYYNEQFF. The CDR3 region has the DNA TGTGCCAGCAGTTACTCGGACTATTACAATGAGCAGTTCTTC.

The genes are TRBV12-3 or TRBV12-4 and TRBJ2-1, with D tentatively TRBD2 (5 bases). Trimming took 5 bases from V and 9 from J, leaving 14 bases between them. CDR3 size: 13 residues. The CDR3 coding sequence is TGTGCCAGCAGTCAAATGAGTGGAGGTGAGCAGTTCTTC. Amino acids: CASSQMSGGEQFF.

The CDR3 spells CASSYDRYGYTF. As DNA, the CDR3 is TGTGCCAGCAGTTACGACAGATATGGCTACACCTTC. The chain recombines TRBV6-5 with TRBJ1-2; D may be TRBD1 (5 bases). Looked up from germline, CDR1 is MNHEY and CDR2 is SVGAGI. The CDR3 totals 12 residues. Trimming pared 2 bases from V and 5 bases from J, leaving 6 bases between.

CDR3 coding DNA: TGCGCCAGCAGCCAAGGGACAGGGCCATCCTACGAGCAGTACGTC. It codes for CASSQGTGPSYEQYV. The V and J genes are TRBV4-1 and TRBJ2-7; 8 bases agree with TRBD1. Trimming cost V 1 base and J 1 base; bases outside gene matches: 3. CDR1 and CDR2 from the germline V gene are MGHRA and YSYEKL. The CDR3 is 15 residues long.

This rearrangement joins TRBV5-8 to TRBJ2-1; a weak D match, TRBD2 (5 bases). Germline V lookup: CDR1 SGHTS, CDR2 YDEGEE. The CDR3 runs 12 residues. Trimming took 2 bases from V and 11 from J, leaving 11 bases between them. The CDR3 loop is CASSFRSGKQFF. CDR3 DNA sequence: TGTGCCAGCAGCTTCCGATCGGGAAAGCAGTTCTTC.

The chain is built from TRBV10-2 and TRBJ2-5; possibly TRBD1 for D (6 bases). V gave up 8 bases and J gave up 4 bases, with 20 bases separating them. The CDR3 contains 15 residues. Germline CDR1 reads WSHSY; CDR2 reads SAAADI. CDR3 sequence (DNA): TGCGCCAGCGTCCCAGAACGACAGGCCGGAGAGACCCAGTACTTC. Its protein product is CASVPERQAGETQYF.

This sequence joins TRBV15 and TRBJ2-3, with a weak D call TRBD2 (5 bases). V was trimmed by 5 bases and J by 2 bases, leaving 14 bases between them. Germline V CDR1 and CDR2: LNHNV, YYDKDF (reference sequence). The CDR3 runs 15 residues. In nucleotides, the CDR3 is TGTGCCACCAGCCGTTCCGGGGTCCCCACAGATACGCAGTATTTT. Translating it yields CATSRSGVPTDTQYF.

This chain uses TRBV29-1 with TRBJ1-3, with D uncertain. The CDR3 extends over 13 amino acids. Trimming stripped 3 bases from V and 4 bases from J, with 10 bases between. Germline assignment: CDR1 SQVTM and CDR2 ANQGSEA. CDR3 amino acids: CSVESGFGNTIYF. The CDR3 bases are TGCAGCGTTGAGTCCGGGTTCGGAAACACCATATATTTT.

Turning to this clone: Within the sample, other DNA sequences also encode this same CDR3. This chain connects TRBV5-1 to TRBJ2-1, with TRBD1 identical over 9 bases. The germline V gene encodes CDR1 SGHRS and CDR2 YFSETQ. The CDR3 runs to 15 residues. J was trimmed by 4 bases and V by 4 bases; bases with no gene match: 6. The CDR3, as DNA: TGCGCCAGCAGCCCCGGACAGGGGTCGTACAATGAGCAGTTCTTC. Translated, it gives CASSPGQGSYNEQFF.

The chain carries TRBV11-2 and TRBJ1-5, with 8 bases lining up with TRBD1. The germline gives CDR1 SGHAT, CDR2 FQNNGV. The CDR3 totals 13 residues. V was pared by 4 bases and J by 7 bases, with 3 bases of the junction left unmatched. CDR3 protein: CASSSDRDQPQHF. DNA of the CDR3: TGTGCCAGCAGCTCGGACAGGGACCAGCCCCAGCATTTT.

The rearrangement links TRBV18 to TRBJ2-5; the match to TRBD2 covers 9 bases. Germline-derived CDR1 and CDR2 are KGHSH and LQKENI. The CDR3 is 17 residues long. The ends lost 1 base at V and 3 bases at J; junction bases unmatched: 9. CDR3 loop: CASSPRTAGGPEETQYF. In DNA form, the CDR3 reads TGTGCCAGCTCACCACGGACCGCGGGAGGGCCAGAAGAGACCCAGTACTTC.